The 26 T cell receptor beta chains below all came from one sample that was sequenced in a study of blood T cell repertoires in COVID-19 (TCRdb year 2020). The method behind the library was the immunoSEQ multiplex PCR assay. This is the immuneACCESS table as TCRdb keeps it, with only in-frame sequences that have V and J called. A part of the clones is gone; compared with another copy, unresolved V genes explain less than half, and the rest is unexplained. This sample holds about 400,000 clones; nearly 90% were observed only once. Approximately 2% of the sample is held by the ten biggest clonotypes. The source material was PBMCs or T cells enriched from blood (not recorded which). These receptors originate from a woman between 40 and 50 years old with acute COVID-19.

The genes are TRBV25-1 and TRBJ1-5; D remains ambiguous. Trimming took off 4 bases at V and 2 bases at J, with 12 bases between the two ends. Germline V gene lookup returns CDR1 MGHDK and CDR2 SYGVNS. This CDR3 has 15 amino acids. The CDR3 DNA reads TGTGCCAGCAGTGCGGGGAAGGAAGGCAATCAGCCCCAGCATTTT. It specifies CASSAGKEGNQPQHF.

The sample holds a few counts of this clone. The genes are TRBV18 and TRBJ1-2, with 7 bases lining up with TRBD1. This CDR3 comprises 16 residues. The V gene end was trimmed by 1 base and the J gene end by 2 bases; junction bases not matched to a gene: 7. The germline V gene has CDR1 KGHSH and CDR2 LQKENI. The chain's CDR3 is CASSPRVGQENYGYTF. DNA for the CDR3: TGTGCCAGCTCACCACGGGTTGGACAGGAGAACTATGGCTACACCTTC.

Regarding this clone: Additional DNA sequences in this sample encode the identical CDR3. This chain connects TRBV11-2 to TRBJ2-3, with 8 bases aligning to TRBD1. Germline-derived CDR1 and CDR2 are SGHAT and FQNNGV. J was trimmed by 2 bases and V by 2 bases; bases with no gene match: 6. The CDR3 length is 16 residues. The CDR3 DNA reads TGTGCCAGCAGCTTAAGGGGGACAGGAGTCACAGATACGCAGTATTTT. Residues: CASSLRGTGVTDTQYF.

The J gene is TRBJ1-4, the V gene TRBV5-1; 10 nucleotides line up with TRBD1. The CDR3 consists of 15 residues. CDR1 and CDR2 (germline): SGHRS, YFSETQ. V lost 2 bases, J lost 8 bases, and 6 bases stayed unmatched. CDR3 residues: CASSLDGTGDEKLFF. In DNA form, the CDR3 reads TGCGCCAGCAGCTTAGATGGGACAGGGGACGAAAAACTGTTTTTT.

V is TRBV4-1 and J is TRBJ2-7; TRBD2 is a possible D gene (6 bases). CDR3 length: 13 amino acids. The V and J ends lost 4 bases and 1 base respectively, with 8 bases between them. Germline-derived CDR1 and CDR2 are MGHRA and YSYEKL. Here the CDR3 DNA reads TGCGCCAGCAGCCGGAGGGATTCCTACGAGCAGTACTTC. This translates into CASSRRDSYEQYF.

The genes are TRBV2 and TRBJ1-6, with 7 bases that match TRBD1. Trimming removed 6 bases from V and 3 bases from J; junction bases left unmatched: 5. The germline gives CDR1 SNHLY, CDR2 FYNNEI. This CDR3 has 15 amino acids. In DNA, the CDR3 is TGTGCCAGCAGGGGACAGTTAGTCTATAATTCACCCCTCCACTTT. Protein product: CASRGQLVYNSPLHF.

This chain links TRBV27 with TRBJ2-3, with 9 positions matching TRBD1. The CDR3 loop spans 13 amino acids. The V and J ends lost 6 bases and 4 bases, in that order; junction bases with no gene match: 2. Per germline, CDR1 MNHEY and CDR2 SMNVEV (reference sequence). CDR3: CASRRTGADTQYF. The CDR3 DNA sequence: TGTGCCAGCAGGAGGACAGGGGCAGATACGCAGTATTTT.

CDR3 sequence: CATSTKLDSYNEQFF. CDR3 bases: TGTGCCACCAGCACCAAACTGGACAGTTACAATGAGCAGTTCTTC. The chain uses TRBV15 and TRBJ2-1; D may be TRBD1 (6 bases). V was trimmed by 4 bases and J by 4 bases, leaving 14 bases between them. The CDR3 runs to 15 residues. CDR1 is LNHNV and CDR2 is YYDKDF in the germline V gene (reference sequence). Based on the CDR3 plus reference TRBV15 and TRBJ2-1, the full variable domain is DAMVIQNPRYQVTQFGKPVTLSCSQTLNHNVMYWYQQKSSQAPKLLFHYYDKDFNNEADTPDNFQSRRPNTSFCFLDIRSPGLGDTAMYLCATSTKLDSYNEQFFGPGTRLTVL.

This chain connects TRBV5-1 to TRBJ2-5; 12 bases agree with TRBD2. CDR1 is SGHRS, CDR2 YFSETQ, per germline. V shed 4 bases and J 3 bases; nucleotides not matched to a gene: 4. The CDR3 is 15 amino acids. In nucleotides, the CDR3 is TGCGCCAGCAGCCTAGCGGGGGGGCCGGAAGAGACCCAGTACTTC. Encoded protein: CASSLAGGPEETQYF.

The genes are TRBV9 and TRBJ2-7, with 8 bases fitting TRBD1. J gave up 7 bases and V 0 bases, and 9 bases lay outside the gene matches. CDR3 length equals 15 residues. Germline V lookup: CDR1 SGDLS, CDR2 YYNGEE. The CDR3 loop reads CASSVVDRGGGEQYF. The CDR3 nucleotides are TGTGCCAGCAGCGTAGTCGACAGGGGAGGTGGGGAGCAGTACTTC.

The V gene is TRBV11-2, the J gene TRBJ2-7, with 7 nucleotides matching TRBD1. Germline CDR1 reads SGHAT; CDR2 reads FQNNGV. The V segment lost 4 bases and the J segment 3 bases; nucleotides outside the gene matches: 3. The CDR3 sequence is 13 residues long. The CDR3 spells CASSYPGGYEQYF. The CDR3 bases are TGTGCCAGCAGCTACCCAGGGGGCTACGAGCAGTACTTC. Full variable domain (outside the CDR3, taken from reference TRBV11-2 and TRBJ2-7): EAGVAQSPRYKIIEKRQSVAFWCNPISGHATLYWYQQILGQGPKLLIQFQNNGVVDDSQLPKDRFSAERLKGVDSTLKIQPAKLEDSAVYLCASSYPGGYEQYFGPGTRLTVT.

The chain recombines TRBV29-1 with TRBJ2-1, with TRBD2 matching 9 bases. V shed 4 bases and J 7 bases; nucleotides not matched to a gene: 5. The CDR3 has 13 residues. Germline lookup yields CDR1 SQVTM and CDR2 ANQGSEA. CDR3 bases: TGCAGCGTTGGAACTAGCGGGTCGAATGAGCAGTTCTTC. The encoded protein is CSVGTSGSNEQFF.

V is TRBV2 and J is TRBJ2-3, with TRBD2 matching 9 bases. CDR3 size: 16 residues. V dropped 8 bases and J dropped 2; count of bases not matched to a gene: 11. CDR1 and CDR2 (germline): SNHLY, FYNNEI. The CDR3 DNA reads TGTGCCAGCCGTGCCTGGCTAGCGGGGAACACAGATACGCAGTATTTT. Translation gives CASRAWLAGNTDTQYF.

This clone was observed a single time. The gene calls are TRBV20-1 and TRBJ2-7; 7 nucleotides align to TRBD2. This CDR3 comprises 17 residues. V lost 3 bases and J lost 3; bases outside the gene matches: 17. Germline CDR1 is DFQATT and CDR2 is SNEGSKA (reference sequence). Here the CDR3 DNA reads TGCAGTGCTAGTAGTCGGGTCAAAGGGGAGGGATACTACGAGCAGTACTTC. Protein product: CSASSRVKGEGYYEQYF.

The gene calls are TRBV5-8 and TRBJ1-2; TRBD1 aligns across 7 bases. Germline V lookup: CDR1 SGHTS, CDR2 YDEGEE. The CDR3 sequence is 17 residues long. V gave up 1 base and J gave up 0 bases; unmatched junction bases: 9. The DNA for the CDR3 is TGTGCCAGCAGCTTGCACCACGGGACAGCCGCTAACTATGGCTACACCTTC. It is translated as CASSLHHGTAANYGYTF.

The chain couples TRBV4-1 to TRBJ2-7, with 9 bases aligning to TRBD2. J lost 5 bases, V lost 1 base, and 9 bases had no gene match. The CDR3 totals 16 residues. CDR1 and CDR2 (germline): MGHRA, YSYEKL. CDR3: CASSQVVASGDDEQYF. The CDR3 bases are TGCGCCAGCAGCCAAGTGGTGGCTAGCGGGGATGACGAGCAGTACTTC.

V is TRBV27 and J is TRBJ2-7, with D unclear. The CDR3 spans 14 residues. Germline V gene sequence: CDR1 MNHEY, CDR2 SMNVEV (reference sequence). V dropped 2 bases and J dropped 5 bases, with 13 bases sitting between them. The CDR3 reads CASSLDPAGNEQYF. The CDR3 DNA reads TGTGCCAGCAGTTTAGACCCGGCAGGCAACGAGCAGTACTTC.

This clone was seen only once. This chain uses TRBV6-5 with TRBJ1-4; 11 bases agree with TRBD1. Germline lookup yields CDR1 MNHEY and CDR2 SVGAGI. CDR3 length: 15 residues. J lost 9 bases, V lost 5 bases, and 8 bases had no gene match. DNA of the CDR3: TGTGCCAGCAGTACCCCGGGACAGGGGGTTCAAAAACTGTTTTTT. Protein product: CASSTPGQGVQKLFF.

CDR3 protein: CASSGVTDPGTYEQYF. CDR3 bases: TGTGCCAGCAGTGGAGTCACGGACCCGGGAACCTACGAGCAGTACTTC. V and J are TRBV2 and TRBJ2-7; the D gene is possibly TRBD2 (5 bases). The CDR3 has 16 residues. Germline lookup yields CDR1 SNHLY and CDR2 FYNNEI. Trimming took off 4 bases at V and 2 bases at J, with 18 bases between the two ends.

This chain connects TRBV7-9 to TRBJ2-7, with 11 bases fitting TRBD2. Germline V gene lookup returns CDR1 SEHNR and CDR2 FQNEAQ (reference sequence). With 1 base clipped from V and 3 bases from J, the junction kept 14 bases outside the gene matches. This CDR3 comprises 19 residues. CDR3 DNA sequence: TGTGCCAGCAGCTTAGGGCGGGTAGCGGGGGGGCCGTTACTCTACGAGCAGTACTTC. Amino acids: CASSLGRVAGGPLLYEQYF. The variable domain in full, with the rest retrieved from reference TRBV7-9 and TRBJ2-7, is DTGVSQNPRHKITKRGQNVTFRCDPISEHNRLYWYRQTLGQGPEFLTYFQNEAQLEKSRLLSDRFSAERPKGSFSTLEIQRTEQGDSAMYLCASSLGRVAGGPLLYEQYFGPGTRLTVT.

The chain combines TRBV29-1 with TRBJ1-2; 9 nucleotides line up with TRBD1. Germline assignment: CDR1 SQVTM and CDR2 ANQGSEA. The CDR3 is made up of 15 amino acids. Unmatched junction bases numbered 12, after V lost 2 bases and J lost 8 bases. CDR3 sequence reads: CSVEQRTGDYHGYTF. The CDR3, as DNA: TGCAGCGTTGAACAACGGACAGGGGACTACCACGGCTACACCTTC.

J is TRBJ1-2 and V is TRBV24-1; no clear D gene. The germline V gene encodes CDR1 KGHDR and CDR2 SFDVKD. Deletions cut 5 bases from V and 7 bases from J, with 13 bases between. This CDR3 is built from 13 residues. The CDR3 bases are TGTGCCACCAGTGCAATCCCCGGTGGTGGCTACACCTTC. It translates to CATSAIPGGGYTF.

The chain carries TRBV28 and TRBJ1-6; no reliable D call. The CDR3 length is 12 residues. Trimming shortened V by 8 bases and J by 7 bases, and 9 bases separated the two germline ends. Germline CDR1 MDHEN, CDR2 SYDVKM. CDR3 in amino acids: CASAGPNSPLHF. CDR3 bases: TGTGCCAGCGCTGGCCCAAATTCACCCCTCCACTTT.

The gene calls are TRBV13 and TRBJ2-3; 12 positions match TRBD2. CDR1 PRHDT and CDR2 FYEKMQ come from the germline V gene (reference sequence). The length of the CDR3 is 17 residues. Germline trimming cut 5 bases from V and 1 base from J; bases unmatched to any gene: 7. The CDR3 region is CASSDTSGGKGTDTQYF. The CDR3 coding sequence is TGTGCCAGCAGCGACACTAGCGGGGGGAAAGGCACAGATACGCAGTATTTT.

This clone was counted once. The chain links TRBV5-1 to TRBJ2-5; possible D gene TRBD1, 5 bases. CDR3 length: 14 amino acids. Germline V gene data show CDR1 as SGHRS and CDR2 as YFSETQ. The V gene lost 1 base and the J gene lost 2 bases, with 9 bases spanning the gap. The CDR3, as DNA: TGCGCCAGCAGCTTGTATTCAGGGCAAGAGACCCAGTACTTC. It yields the protein CASSLYSGQETQYF.

This clone is a singleton in its sample. The rearrangement links TRBV12-3 or TRBV12-4 to TRBJ2-1, with 8 bases identical to TRBD1. The V segment lost 5 bases and the J segment 8 bases; nucleotides outside the gene matches: 5. CDR3 length: 13 residues. CDR3: CASSQMTGDEQFF. Written as DNA, the CDR3 is TGTGCCAGCAGTCAAATGACAGGGGATGAGCAGTTCTTC.